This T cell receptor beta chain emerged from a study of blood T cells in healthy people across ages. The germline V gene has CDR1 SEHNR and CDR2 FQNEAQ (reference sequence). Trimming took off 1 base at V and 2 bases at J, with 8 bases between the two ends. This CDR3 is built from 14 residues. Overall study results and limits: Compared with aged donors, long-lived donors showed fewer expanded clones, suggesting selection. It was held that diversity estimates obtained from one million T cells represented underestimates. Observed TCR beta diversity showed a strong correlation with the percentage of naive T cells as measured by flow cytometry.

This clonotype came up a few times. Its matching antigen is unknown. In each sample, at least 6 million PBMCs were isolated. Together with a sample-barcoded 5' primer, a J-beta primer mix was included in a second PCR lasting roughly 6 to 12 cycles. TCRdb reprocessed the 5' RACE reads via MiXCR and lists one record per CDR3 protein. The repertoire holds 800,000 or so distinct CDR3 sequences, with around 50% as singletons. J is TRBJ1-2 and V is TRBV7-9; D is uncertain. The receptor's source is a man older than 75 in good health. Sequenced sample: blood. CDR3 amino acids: CASSLGPVNYGYTF. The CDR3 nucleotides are TGTGCCAGCAGCTTAGGTCCAGTAAACTATGGCTACACCTTC.